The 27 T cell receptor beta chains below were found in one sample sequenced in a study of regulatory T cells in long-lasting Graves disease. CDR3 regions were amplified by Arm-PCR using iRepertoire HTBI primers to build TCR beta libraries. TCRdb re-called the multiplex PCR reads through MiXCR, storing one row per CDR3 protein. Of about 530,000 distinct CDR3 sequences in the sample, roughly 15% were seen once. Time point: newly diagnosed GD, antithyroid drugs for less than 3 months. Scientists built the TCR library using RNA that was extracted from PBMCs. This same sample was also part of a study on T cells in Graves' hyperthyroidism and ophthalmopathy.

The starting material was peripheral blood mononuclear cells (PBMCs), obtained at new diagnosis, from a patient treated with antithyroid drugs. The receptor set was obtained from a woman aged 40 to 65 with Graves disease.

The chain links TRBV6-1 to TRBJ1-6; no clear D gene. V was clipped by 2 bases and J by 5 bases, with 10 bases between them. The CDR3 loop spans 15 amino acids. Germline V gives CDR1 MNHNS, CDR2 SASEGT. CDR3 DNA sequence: TGTGCCAGCAGTGAAAGGGCGGTCAATAATTCACCCCTCCACTTT. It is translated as CASSERAVNNSPLHF.

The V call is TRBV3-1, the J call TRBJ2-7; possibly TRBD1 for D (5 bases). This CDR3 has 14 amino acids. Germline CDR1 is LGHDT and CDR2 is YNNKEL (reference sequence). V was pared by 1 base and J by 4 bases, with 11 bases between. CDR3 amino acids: CASSQGQFSYEQYF. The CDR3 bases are TGTGCCAGCAGCCAAGGACAGTTTTCTTACGAGCAGTACTTC.

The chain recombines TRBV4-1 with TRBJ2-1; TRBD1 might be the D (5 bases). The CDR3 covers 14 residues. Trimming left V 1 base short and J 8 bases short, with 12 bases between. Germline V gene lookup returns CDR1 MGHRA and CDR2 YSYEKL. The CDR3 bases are TGCGCCAGCAGCCAAGGCAGGGTTCGATATGAGCAGTTCTTC. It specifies CASSQGRVRYEQFF.

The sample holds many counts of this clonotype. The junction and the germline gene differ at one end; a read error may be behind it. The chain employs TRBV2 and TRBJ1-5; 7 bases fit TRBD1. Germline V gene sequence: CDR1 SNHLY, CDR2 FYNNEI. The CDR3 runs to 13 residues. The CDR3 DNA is TGTGCCAGCAGGGAAGACAGGGATCAGCCCCAGCATTTT. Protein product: CASREDRDQPQHF.

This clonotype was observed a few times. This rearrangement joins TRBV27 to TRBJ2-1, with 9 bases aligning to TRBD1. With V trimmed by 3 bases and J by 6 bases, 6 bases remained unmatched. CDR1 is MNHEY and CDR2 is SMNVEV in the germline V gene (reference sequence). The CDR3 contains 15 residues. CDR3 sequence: CASSFTQTGGNEQFF. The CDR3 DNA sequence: TGTGCCAGCAGTTTCACACAGACAGGGGGCAATGAGCAGTTCTTC.

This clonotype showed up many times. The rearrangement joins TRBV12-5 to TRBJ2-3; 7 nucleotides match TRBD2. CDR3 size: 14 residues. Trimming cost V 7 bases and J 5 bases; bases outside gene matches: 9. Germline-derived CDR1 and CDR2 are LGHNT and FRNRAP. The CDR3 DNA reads TGTGCTAGTGCCCTGGTCGCGGGGGTAGATACGCAGTATTTT. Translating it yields CASALVAGVDTQYF.

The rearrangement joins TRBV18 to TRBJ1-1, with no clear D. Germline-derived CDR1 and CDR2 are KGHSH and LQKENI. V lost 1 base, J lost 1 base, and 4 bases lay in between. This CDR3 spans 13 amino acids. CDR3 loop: CASSPLENTEAFF. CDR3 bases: TGTGCCAGCTCACCACTGGAGAACACTGAAGCTTTCTTT.

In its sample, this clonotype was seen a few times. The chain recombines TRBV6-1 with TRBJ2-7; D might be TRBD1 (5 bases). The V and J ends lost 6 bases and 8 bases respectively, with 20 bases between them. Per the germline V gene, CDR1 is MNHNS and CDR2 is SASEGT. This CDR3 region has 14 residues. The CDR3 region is CASRPDTNLRKQYF. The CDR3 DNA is TGTGCCAGCAGACCGGACACCAATTTACGGAAGCAGTACTTC.

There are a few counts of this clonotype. CDR3 nucleotides: TGTGCCAGCAGTTCCGGACCGTACACTAACTATGGCTACACCTTC. Amino acid sequence: CASSSGPYTNYGYTF. The chain has TRBV27 and TRBJ1-2; D remains ambiguous. Trimming took off 4 bases at V and 0 bases at J, with 12 bases between the two ends. CDR3 length: 15 residues. CDR1 and CDR2 (germline): MNHEY, SMNVEV (reference sequence).

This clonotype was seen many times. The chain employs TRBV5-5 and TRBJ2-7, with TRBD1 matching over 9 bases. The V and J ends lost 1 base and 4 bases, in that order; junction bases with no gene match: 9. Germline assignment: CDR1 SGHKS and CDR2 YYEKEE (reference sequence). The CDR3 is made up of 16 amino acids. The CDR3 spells CASSLFGQGFGYEQYF. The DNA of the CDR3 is TGTGCCAGCAGCTTGTTCGGACAGGGGTTTGGGTACGAGCAGTACTTC.

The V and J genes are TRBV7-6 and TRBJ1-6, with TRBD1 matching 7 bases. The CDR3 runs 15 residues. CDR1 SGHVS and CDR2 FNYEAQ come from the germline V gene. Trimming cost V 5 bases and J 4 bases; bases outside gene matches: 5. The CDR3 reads CASSNRDSYNSPLHF. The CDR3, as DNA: TGTGCCAGCAGCAACCGGGACAGTTATAATTCACCCCTCCACTTT.

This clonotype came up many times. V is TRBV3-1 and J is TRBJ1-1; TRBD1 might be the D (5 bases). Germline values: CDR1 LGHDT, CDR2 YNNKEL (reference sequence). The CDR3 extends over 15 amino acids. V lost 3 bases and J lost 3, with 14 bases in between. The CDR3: CASSHSGVGHTEAFF. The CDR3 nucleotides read TGTGCCAGCAGCCATTCCGGGGTGGGGCACACTGAAGCTTTCTTT.

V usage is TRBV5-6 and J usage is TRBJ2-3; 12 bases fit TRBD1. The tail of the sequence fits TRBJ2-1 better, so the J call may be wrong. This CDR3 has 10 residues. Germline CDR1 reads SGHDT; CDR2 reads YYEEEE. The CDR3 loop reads CATGQGAQFF. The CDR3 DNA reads TGTGCCACGGGACAGGGGGCGCAGTTCTTC.

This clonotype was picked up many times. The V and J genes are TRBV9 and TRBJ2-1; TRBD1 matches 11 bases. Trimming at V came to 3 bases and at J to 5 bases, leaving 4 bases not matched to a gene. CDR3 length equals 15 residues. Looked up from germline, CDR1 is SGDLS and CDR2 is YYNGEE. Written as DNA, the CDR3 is TGTGCCAGCAGCGCCGGGACAGGGGGGCACAATGAGCAGTTCTTC. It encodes CASSAGTGGHNEQFF.

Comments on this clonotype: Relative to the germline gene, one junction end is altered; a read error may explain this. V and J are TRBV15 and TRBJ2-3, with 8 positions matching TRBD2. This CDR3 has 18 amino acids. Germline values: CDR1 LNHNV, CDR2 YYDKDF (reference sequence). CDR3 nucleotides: TGTGCCACCAACAGAGATAGAGGGCGGGGGGCCCTCACAGATACGCAGTATTTT. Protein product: CATNRDRGRGALTDTQYF.

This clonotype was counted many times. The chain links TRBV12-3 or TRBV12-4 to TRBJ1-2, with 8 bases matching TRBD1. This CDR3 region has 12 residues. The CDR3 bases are TGTGCGACCAGACAGGGGAAGGGAGGCTACACCTTC. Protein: CATRQGKGGYTF.

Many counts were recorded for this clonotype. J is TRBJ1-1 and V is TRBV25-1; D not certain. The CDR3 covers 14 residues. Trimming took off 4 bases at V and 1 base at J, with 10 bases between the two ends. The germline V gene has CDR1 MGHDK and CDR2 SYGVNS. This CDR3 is CASSGVTRNTEAFF. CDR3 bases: TGTGCCAGCAGTGGGGTAACGCGGAACACTGAAGCTTTCTTT.

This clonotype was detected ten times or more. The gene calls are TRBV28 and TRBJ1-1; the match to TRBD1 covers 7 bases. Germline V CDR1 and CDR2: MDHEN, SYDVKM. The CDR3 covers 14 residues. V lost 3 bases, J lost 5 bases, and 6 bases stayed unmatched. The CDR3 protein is CASSLIDRATEAFF. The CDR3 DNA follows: TGTGCCAGCAGTTTGATTGACAGGGCGACTGAAGCTTTCTTT.

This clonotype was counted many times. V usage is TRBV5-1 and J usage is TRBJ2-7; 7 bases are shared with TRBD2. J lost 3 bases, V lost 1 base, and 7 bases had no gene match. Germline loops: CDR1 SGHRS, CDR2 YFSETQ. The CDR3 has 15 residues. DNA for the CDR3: TGCGCCAGCAGCTTGTCGGCGGGGGACGTCTACGAGCAGTACTTC. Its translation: CASSLSAGDVYEQYF.

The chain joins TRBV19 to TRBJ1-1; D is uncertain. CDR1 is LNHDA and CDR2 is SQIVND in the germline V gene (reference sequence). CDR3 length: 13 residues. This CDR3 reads CGSRALVHTEAFF. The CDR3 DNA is TGTGGCAGCCGGGCCCTAGTACACACTGAAGCTTTCTTT. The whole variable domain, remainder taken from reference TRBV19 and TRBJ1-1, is DGGITQSPKYLFRKEGQNVTLSCEQNLNHDAMYWYRQDPGQGLRLIYYSQIVNDFQKGDIAEGYSVSREKKESFPLTVTSAQKNPTAFYLCGSRALVHTEAFFGQGTRLTVV.

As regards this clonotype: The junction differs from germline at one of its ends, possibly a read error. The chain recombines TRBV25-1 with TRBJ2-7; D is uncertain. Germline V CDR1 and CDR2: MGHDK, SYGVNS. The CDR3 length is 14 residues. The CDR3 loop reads CASSEHSESYERYF. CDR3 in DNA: TGTGCCAGCAGTGAACACTCGGAGTCCTACGAGCGGTACTTC.

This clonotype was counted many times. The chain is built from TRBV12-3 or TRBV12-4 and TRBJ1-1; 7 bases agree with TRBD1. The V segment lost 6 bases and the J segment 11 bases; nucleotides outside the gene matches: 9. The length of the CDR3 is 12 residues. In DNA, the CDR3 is TGTGCCAGCAGCAAGGACAGGAGGAATGCTTTCTTT. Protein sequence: CASSKDRRNAFF.

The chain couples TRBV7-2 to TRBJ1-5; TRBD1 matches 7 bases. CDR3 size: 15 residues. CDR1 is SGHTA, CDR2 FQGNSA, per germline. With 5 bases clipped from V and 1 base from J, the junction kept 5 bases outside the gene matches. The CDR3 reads CASSQQTGSNQPQHF. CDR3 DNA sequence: TGTGCCAGCAGCCAACAGACAGGGAGCAATCAGCCCCAGCATTTT.

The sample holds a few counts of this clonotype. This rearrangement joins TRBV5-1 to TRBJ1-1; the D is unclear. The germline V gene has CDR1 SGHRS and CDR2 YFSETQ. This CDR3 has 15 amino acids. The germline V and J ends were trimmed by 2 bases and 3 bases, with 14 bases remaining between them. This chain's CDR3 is CASSLNTFSHTEAFF. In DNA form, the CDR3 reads TGCGCCAGCAGCTTAAATACATTCTCCCACACTGAAGCTTTCTTT.

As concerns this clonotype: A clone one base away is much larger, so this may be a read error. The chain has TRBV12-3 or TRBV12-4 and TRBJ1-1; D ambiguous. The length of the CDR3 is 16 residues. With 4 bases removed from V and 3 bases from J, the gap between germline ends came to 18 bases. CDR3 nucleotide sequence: TGTGCCAGCAGTTCTTCACGGTTTCTCATGGACACTGAAGCTTTCTTT. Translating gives CASSSSRFLMDTEAFF.

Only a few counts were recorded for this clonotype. The CDR3 nucleotides are TGTGCCAGCAGCCAAGTTTCGTCCGGGCAGTACTTC. This translates into CASSQVSSGQYF. The rearrangement uses TRBV3-1 and TRBJ2-7, with unresolved D. Trimming took 1 base from V and 9 from J, leaving 10 bases between them. The V gene's germline CDR1 is LGHDT and CDR2 YNNKEL (reference sequence). This CDR3 is built from 12 residues.

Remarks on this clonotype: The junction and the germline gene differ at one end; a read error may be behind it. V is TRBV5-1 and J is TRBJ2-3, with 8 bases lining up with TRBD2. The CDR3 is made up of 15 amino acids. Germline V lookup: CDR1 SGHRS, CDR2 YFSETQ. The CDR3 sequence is CASSLTSGSTDAQYF. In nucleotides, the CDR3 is TGCGCCAGCAGCTTGACTAGCGGAAGCACAGATGCGCAGTATTTT.